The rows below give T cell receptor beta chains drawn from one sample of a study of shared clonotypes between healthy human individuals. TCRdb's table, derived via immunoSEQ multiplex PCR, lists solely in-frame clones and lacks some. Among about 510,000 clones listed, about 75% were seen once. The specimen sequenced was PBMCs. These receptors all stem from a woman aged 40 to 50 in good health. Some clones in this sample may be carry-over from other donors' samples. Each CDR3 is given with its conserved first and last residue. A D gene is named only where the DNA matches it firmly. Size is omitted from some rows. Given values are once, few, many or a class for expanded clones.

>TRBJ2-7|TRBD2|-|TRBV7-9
TGTGCCAGCAGCCCCGGACTAGCGTACTCCTACAAGCAGTACTTC
CASSPGLAYSYKQYF
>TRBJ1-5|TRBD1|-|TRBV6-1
TGTGCCAGCAGCAACAGGGGAGTTGGGGATCAGCCCCAGCATTTT
CASSNRGVGDQPQHF
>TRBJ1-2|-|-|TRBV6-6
TGTGCCAGCAGAGGCAACAGCCCTTTCTTATACTATGGCTACACCTTC
CASRGNSPFLYYGYTF
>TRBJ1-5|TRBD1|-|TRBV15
TGTGCCACCAGCAAACCGACAGGGACTCAGCCCCAGCATTTT
CATSKPTGTQPQHF
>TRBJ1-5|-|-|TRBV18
TGTGCCAGCTCACCAGTTGTAGGGGATCAGCCCCAGCATTTT
CASSPVVGDQPQHF
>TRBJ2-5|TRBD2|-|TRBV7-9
TGTGCCAGCAGCCCAGGTGACGGGAGGGAGACCCAGTACTTC
CASSPGDGRETQYF
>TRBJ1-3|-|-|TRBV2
TGTGCCAGCAAATCGGACACTGGAAACACCATATATTTT
CASKSDTGNTIYF
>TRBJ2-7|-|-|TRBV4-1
TGCGCCAGCAGCCAGATCGGGACATTGTCCTACGAGCAGTACTTC
CASSQIGTLSYEQYF
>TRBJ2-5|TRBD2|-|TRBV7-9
TGTGCCAGCAGCTCCATAGCGGGAGGTGGGCAAGAGACCCAGTACTTC
CASSSIAGGGQETQYF
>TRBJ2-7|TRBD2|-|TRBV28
TGTGCCAGCAGGGCGGGGGGCCCCTCCTACGAGCAGTACTTC
CASRAGGPSYEQYF
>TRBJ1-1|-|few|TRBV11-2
TGTGCCAGCAGCTCAGGACAGTACACTGAAGCTTTCTTT
CASSSGQYTEAFF
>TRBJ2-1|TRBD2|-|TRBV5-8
TGTGCCAGCAGCAAATTTAGGACTAGCGGGAGAATCAATGAGCAGTTCTTC
CASSKFRTSGRINEQFF
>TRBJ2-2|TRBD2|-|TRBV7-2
TGTGCCAGCAGCTCCGGGACTAGCGGATACACCGGGGAGCTGTTTTTT
CASSSGTSGYTGELFF
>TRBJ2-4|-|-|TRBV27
TGTGCCAGCAGTCACTCACCCCCTCGGGGGGCCAAAAACATTCAGTACTTC
CASSHSPPRGAKNIQYF
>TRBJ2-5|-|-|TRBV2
TGTGCCAGCAGTAACGGCATCCAAGAGACCCAGTACTTC
CASSNGIQETQYF
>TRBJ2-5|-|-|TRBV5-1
TGCGCCAGCAGCTTGCAGAACCAAGAGACCCAGTACTTC
CASSLQNQETQYF
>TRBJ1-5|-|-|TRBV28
TGTGCCAGCAGTCTCATCCCTATCAATCAGCCCCGGCATTTT
CASSLIPINQPRHF
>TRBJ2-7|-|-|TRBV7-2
TGTGCCAGCAGGTTTTCGGCGGAGAGAAGTTCCTACGAGCAGTACTTC
CASRFSAERSSYEQYF
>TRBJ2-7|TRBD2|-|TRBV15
TGTGCCACCAGCAGGGTTAGCGGGGCCGCCTACGAGCAGTACTTC
CATSRVSGAAYEQYF
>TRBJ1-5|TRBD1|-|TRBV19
TGTGCCAGTAGTAGAGGGACAGGTAGTAATCAGCCCCAGCATTTT
CASSRGTGSNQPQHF
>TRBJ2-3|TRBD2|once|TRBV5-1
TGCGCCAGCAGCTCCCGGGGGGTCGCAGATACGCAGTATTTT
CASSSRGVADTQYF
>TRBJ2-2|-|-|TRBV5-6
TGTGCCAGCAGCGGGGGGGCGACAGAGAGGGCCGGGGAGCTGTTTTTT
CASSGGATERAGELFF
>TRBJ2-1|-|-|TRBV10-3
TGTGCCATCAGGTCCGGGACCACCAATGAGCAGTTCTTC
CAIRSGTTNEQFF
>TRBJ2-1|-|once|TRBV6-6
TGTGCCAGCAGCTCCAGGGCGGATGAGCAGTTCTTC
CASSSRADEQFF
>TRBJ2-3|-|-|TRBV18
TGTGCCAGCTCAGAGGCACTTAGCACAGATACGCAGTATTTT
CASSEALSTDTQYF